This paragraph reports one T cell receptor beta chain. No antigen is known for it. PCR employed 60 Vbeta and 13 Jbeta primers. Sequencing was performed with immunoSEQ multiplex PCR; in TCRdb, only in-frame clones are kept and a portion is missing. This table holds approximately 100,000 clones, approximately 80% found once. The V and J ends lost 0 bases and 0 bases respectively, with 10 bases between them. This CDR3 region has 16 residues. Germline-derived CDR1 and CDR2 are SGHRS and YFSETQ. The sample comes from a study of cytomegalovirus exposure and HLA in healthy donors. Study-level points and caveats: Presence/absence comparisons presumed near-even sequencing depth among donors.

The TCR comes from a woman aged 25 to 45 in good health and CMV-seronegative. Sequencing used PBMCs. The chain has TRBV5-1 and TRBJ1-3; D is unclear. The CDR3 DNA reads TGCGCCAGCAGCTTGGCCGGTTTGGTCTCTGGAAACACCATATATTTT. This codes for CASSLAGLVSGNTIYF.